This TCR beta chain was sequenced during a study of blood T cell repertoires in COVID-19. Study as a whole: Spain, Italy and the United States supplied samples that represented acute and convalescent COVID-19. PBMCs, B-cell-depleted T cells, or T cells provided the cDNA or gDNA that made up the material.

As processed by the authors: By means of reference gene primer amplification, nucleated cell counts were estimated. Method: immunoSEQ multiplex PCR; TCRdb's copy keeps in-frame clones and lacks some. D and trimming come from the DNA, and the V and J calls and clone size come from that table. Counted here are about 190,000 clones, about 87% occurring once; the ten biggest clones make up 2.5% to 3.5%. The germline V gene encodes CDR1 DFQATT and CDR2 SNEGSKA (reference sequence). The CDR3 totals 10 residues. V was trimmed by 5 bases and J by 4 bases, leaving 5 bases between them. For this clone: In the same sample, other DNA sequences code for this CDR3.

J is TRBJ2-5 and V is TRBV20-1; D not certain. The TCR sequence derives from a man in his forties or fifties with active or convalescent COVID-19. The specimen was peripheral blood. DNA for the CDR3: TGCAGTGCTCCCCGAGAGACCCAGTACTTC. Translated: CSAPRETQYF.